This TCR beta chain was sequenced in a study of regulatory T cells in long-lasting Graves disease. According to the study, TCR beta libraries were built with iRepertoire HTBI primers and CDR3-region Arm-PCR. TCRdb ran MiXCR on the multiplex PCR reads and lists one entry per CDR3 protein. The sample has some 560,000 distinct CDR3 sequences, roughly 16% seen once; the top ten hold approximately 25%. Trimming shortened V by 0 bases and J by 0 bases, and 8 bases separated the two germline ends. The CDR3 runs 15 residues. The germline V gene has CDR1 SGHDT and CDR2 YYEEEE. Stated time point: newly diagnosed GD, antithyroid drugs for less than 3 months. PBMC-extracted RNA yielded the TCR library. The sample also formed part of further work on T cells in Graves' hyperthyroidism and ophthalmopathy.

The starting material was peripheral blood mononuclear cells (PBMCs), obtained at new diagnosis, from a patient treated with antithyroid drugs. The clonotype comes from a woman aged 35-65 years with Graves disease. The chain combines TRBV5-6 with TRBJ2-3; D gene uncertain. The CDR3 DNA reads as TGTGCCAGCAGCTTGGATCCGATAAGCACAGATACGCAGTATTTT. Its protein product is CASSLDPISTDTQYF.